This T cell receptor beta chain was profiled in a study of regulatory T cells in long-lasting Graves disease. The table lists this clonotype with many counts. CDR3 regions were amplified by Arm-PCR using iRepertoire HTBI primers to build TCR beta libraries. TCRdb called the multiplex PCR reads again in MiXCR, with one record for every CDR3 protein. The sample includes about 540,000 distinct CDR3 sequences, about 14% of them seen just once. The sample's time point: newly diagnosed GD, antithyroid drugs for less than 3 months. Preparation of the TCR library used RNA extracted from PBMCs. Trimming shortened V by 0 bases and J by 1 base, and 7 bases separated the two germline ends. The CDR3 spans 15 residues. The germline CDR1 and CDR2 sequences are SGHDT and YYEEEE. The data also belong to a second study, concerning T cells in Graves' hyperthyroidism and ophthalmopathy.

The sequencing here drew on peripheral blood mononuclear cells (PBMCs), taken at new diagnosis, from a patient treated with antithyroid drugs. This TCR came from a man aged 25-40 years with Graves disease. The genes are TRBV5-6 and TRBJ2-2; the D is unclear. Written as DNA, the CDR3 is TGTGCCAGCAGCTTGGGACTGATGAACACCGGGGAGCTGTTTTTT. Residues: CASSLGLMNTGELFF.